The clone carrying this TCR beta chain was counted only a few times. This sample is drawn from a study of blood T cells in healthy people across ages. A J-beta primer mix and a sample-barcoded 5' primer were used in a second PCR of roughly 7 to 12 cycles. Carrying 12 random nucleotides, a template-switch adaptor labeled each individual cDNA molecule. There were at least 3 million CDR3-containing paired-end reads obtained from each sample. TCRdb recomputed calls from the 5' RACE reads with MiXCR, one row per CDR3 protein. The table lists around 1,900,000 distinct CDR3 sequences, about two fifths of them singletons. The CDR3 consists of 16 residues. Trimming at V came to 0 bases and at J to 5 bases, leaving 8 bases not matched to a gene. CDR1 is LGHNA and CDR2 is YSLEER in the germline V gene.

Input material: blood. The clonotype originates from a human donor in good health. The V gene is TRBV4-3, the J gene TRBJ1-1; TRBD1 aligns across 8 bases. CDR3 sequence (DNA): TGCGCCAGCAGCCAAGATCCCCAGGGGGCTGGAACTGAAGCTTTCTTT. Amino acid sequence: CASSQDPQGAGTEAFF.